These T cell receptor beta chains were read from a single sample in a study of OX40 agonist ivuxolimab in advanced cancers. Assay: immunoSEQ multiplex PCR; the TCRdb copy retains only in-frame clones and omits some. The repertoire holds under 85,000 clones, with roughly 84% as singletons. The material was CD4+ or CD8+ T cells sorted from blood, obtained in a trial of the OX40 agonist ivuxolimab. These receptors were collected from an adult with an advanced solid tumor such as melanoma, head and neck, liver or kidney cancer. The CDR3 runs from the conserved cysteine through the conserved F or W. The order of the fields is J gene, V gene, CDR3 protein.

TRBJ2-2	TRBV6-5	CASSPKYGGELFF
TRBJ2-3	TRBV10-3	CAISEPHGQGGPDTQYF
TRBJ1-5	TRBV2	CASSLEAGGDQPQHF
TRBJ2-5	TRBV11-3	CASSPGGGQGVETQYF
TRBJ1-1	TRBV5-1	CASSLASGQLNTEAFF
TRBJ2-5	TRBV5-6	CASSLWGTQYF
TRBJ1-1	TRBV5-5	CASSFGVANTEAFF
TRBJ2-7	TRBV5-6	CASSEAGVQSYEQYF
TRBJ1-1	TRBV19	CASSGRGSRIGAFF
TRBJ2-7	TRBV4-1	CASSQEGGQGALYEQYF
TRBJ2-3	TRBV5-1	CASSPTGADTQYF
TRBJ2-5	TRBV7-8	CASSLTVPDRGETQYF
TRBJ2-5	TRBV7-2	CASSPLILGWNQETQYF
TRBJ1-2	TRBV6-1	CASSEGSGTGQGYGYTF
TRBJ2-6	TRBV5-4	CASSFGGASGANVLTF
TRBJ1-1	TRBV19	CASIRGAGTEAFF
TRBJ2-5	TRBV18	CASSSTGGETQYF
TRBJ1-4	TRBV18	CASSPSGTGVNEKLFF